The T cell receptor (beta chain) described here comes from a study of T cell responses to AZD1222 COVID-19 vaccine. Whole-study findings and limits: Baseline serostatus was positive in only six or seven AZD1222 recipients. Possibly, clonal diversity was underestimated; donors were largely white British and included more females. The repertoires were collected only after the peak T cell response.

The data were produced by immunoSEQ multiplex PCR, yet TCRdb's version contains in-frame clones alone and is incomplete. The top ten hold roughly 2.8% of the sample, which has some 150,000 clones, 75% to 95% seen once. Trimming cost V 1 base and J 4 bases, with 11 bases left between them. The CDR3 covers 15 residues. In regard to this clone: Its antigen is as yet unknown.

This sequence was found in an adult in good health. This sequence joins TRBV23-1 and TRBJ1-5; unclear D gene. TRBV23-1 is an ORF, and what it does is uncertain. This specimen was peripheral blood, taken on day 0 of MenACWY control vaccination. The CDR3 coding sequence is TGCGCCAGCAGTCAATTCCACAGCCCGAATCAGCCCCAGCATTTT. Translating it yields CASSQFHSPNQPQHF.